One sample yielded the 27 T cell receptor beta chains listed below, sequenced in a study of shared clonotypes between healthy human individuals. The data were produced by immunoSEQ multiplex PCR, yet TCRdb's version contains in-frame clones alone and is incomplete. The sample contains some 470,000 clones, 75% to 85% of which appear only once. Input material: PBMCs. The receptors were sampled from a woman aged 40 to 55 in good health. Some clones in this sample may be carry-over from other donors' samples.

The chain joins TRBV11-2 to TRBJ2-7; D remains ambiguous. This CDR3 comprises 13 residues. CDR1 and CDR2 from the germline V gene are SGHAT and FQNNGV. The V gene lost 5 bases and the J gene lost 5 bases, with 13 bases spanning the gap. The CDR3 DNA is TGTGCCAGCAGCGCCTTCAGAGGCGACGAGCAGTACTTC. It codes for CASSAFRGDEQYF. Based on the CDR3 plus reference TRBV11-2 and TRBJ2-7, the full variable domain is EAGVAQSPRYKIIEKRQSVAFWCNPISGHATLYWYQQILGQGPKLLIQFQNNGVVDDSQLPKDRFSAERLKGVDSTLKIQPAKLEDSAVYLCASSAFRGDEQYFGPGTRLTVT.

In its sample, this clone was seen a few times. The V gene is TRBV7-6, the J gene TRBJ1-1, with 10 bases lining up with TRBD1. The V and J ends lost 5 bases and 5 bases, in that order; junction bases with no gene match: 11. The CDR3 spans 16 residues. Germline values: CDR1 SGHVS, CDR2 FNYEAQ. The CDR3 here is CASSLVPGQGRTEAFF. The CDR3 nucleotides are TGTGCCAGCAGCCTCGTCCCGGGACAGGGGAGGACTGAAGCTTTCTTT.

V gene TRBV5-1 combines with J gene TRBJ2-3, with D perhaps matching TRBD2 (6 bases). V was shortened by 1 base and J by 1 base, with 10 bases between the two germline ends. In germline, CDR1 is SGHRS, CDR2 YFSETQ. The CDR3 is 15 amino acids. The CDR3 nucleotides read TGCGCCAGCAGCTTGAGCGCTAGCGGCACAGATACGCAGTATTTT. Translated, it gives CASSLSASGTDTQYF.

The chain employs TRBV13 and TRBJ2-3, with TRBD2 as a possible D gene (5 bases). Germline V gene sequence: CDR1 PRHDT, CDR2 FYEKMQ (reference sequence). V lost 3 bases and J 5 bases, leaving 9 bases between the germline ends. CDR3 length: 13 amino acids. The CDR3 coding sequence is TGTGCCAGCAGCTTGGGAGACGGAGATACGCAGTATTTT. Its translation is CASSLGDGDTQYF.

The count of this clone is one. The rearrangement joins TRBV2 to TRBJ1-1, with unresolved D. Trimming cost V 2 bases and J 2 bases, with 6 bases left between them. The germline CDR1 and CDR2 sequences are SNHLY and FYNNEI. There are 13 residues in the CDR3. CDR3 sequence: CASSENSNTEAFF. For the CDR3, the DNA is TGTGCCAGCAGTGAAAACTCTAACACTGAAGCTTTCTTT.

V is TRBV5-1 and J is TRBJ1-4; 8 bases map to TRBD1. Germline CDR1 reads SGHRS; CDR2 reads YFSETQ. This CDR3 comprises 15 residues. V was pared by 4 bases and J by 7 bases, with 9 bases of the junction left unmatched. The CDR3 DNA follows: TGCGCCAGCAGCATTGGGAGGACAGGGCCTGAAAAACTGTTTTTT. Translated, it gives CASSIGRTGPEKLFF.

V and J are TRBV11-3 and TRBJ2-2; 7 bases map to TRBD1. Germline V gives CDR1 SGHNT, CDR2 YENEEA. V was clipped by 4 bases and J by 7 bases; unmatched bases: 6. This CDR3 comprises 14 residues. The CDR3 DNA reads TGTGCCAGCAGCTCCGGGACAGCGCGCGGGGAGCTGTTTTTT. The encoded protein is CASSSGTARGELFF.

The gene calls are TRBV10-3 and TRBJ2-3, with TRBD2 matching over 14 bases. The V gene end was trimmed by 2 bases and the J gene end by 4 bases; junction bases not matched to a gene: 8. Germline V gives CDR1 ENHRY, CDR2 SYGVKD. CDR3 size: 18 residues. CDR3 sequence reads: CAISEPKGTSGSPDTQYF. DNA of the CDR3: TGTGCCATCAGTGAGCCCAAAGGGACTAGCGGGAGCCCAGATACGCAGTATTTT.

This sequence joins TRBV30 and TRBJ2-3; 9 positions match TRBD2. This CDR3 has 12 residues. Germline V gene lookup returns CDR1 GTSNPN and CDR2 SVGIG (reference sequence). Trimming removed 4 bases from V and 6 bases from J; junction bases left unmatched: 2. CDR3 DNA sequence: TGTGCCTGGAACGCGGGGGGGGATACGCAGTATTTT. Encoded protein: CAWNAGGDTQYF.

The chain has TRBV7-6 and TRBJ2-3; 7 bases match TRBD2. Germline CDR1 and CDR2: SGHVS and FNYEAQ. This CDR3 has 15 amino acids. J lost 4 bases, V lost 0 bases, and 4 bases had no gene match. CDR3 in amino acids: CASSLAGGWADTQYF. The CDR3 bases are TGTGCCAGCAGCTTAGCGGGGGGGTGGGCAGATACGCAGTATTTT.

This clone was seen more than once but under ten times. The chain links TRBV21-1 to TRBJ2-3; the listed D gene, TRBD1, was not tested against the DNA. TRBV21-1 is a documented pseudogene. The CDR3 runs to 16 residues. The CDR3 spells CASSKFQNSAQSTQYF. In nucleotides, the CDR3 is TGTGCCAGCAGCAAGTTTCAAAACTCAGCACAGAGTACGCAGTATTTT.

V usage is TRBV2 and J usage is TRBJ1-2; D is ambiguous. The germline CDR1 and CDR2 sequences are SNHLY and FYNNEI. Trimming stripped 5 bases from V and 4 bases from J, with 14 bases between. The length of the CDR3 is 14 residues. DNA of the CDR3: TGTGCCAGCAGTTACGACACGGAGAGCTATGGCTACACCTTC. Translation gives CASSYDTESYGYTF.

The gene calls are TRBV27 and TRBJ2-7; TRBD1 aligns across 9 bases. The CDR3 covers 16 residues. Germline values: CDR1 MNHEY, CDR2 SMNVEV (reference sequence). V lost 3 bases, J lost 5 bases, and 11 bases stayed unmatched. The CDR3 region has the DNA TGTGCCAGCAGTTTGTCCGGGACAGGGTCGAGGAACGAGCAGTACTTC. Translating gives CASSLSGTGSRNEQYF.

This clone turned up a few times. The CDR3 region is CASSSGTKSFADTQYF. Here the CDR3 DNA reads TGCGCCAGCAGCTCGGGGACTAAATCTTTCGCAGATACGCAGTATTTT. This chain links TRBV10-1 with TRBJ2-3, with 7 bases aligning to TRBD2. J was trimmed by 4 bases and V by 6 bases; bases with no gene match: 13. Germline assignment: CDR1 WNHNN and CDR2 SYGVQD (reference sequence). This CDR3 has 16 residues.

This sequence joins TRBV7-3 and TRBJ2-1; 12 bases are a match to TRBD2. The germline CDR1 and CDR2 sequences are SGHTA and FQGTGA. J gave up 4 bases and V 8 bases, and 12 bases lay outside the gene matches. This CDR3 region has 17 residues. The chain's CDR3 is CASRPQGLAGRYNEQFF. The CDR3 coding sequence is TGTGCCAGCCGCCCCCAAGGACTAGCGGGAAGGTACAATGAGCAGTTCTTC. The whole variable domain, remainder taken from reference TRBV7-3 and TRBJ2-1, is GAGVSQTPSNKVTEKGKYVELRCDPISGHTALYWYRQSLGQGPEFLIYFQGTGAADDSGLPNDRFFAVRPEGSVSTLKIQRTERGDSAVYLCASRPQGLAGRYNEQFFGPGTRLTVL.

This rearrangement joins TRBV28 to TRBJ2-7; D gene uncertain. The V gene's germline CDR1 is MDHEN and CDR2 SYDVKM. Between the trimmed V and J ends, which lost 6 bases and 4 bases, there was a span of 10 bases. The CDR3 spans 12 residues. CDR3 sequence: CASRTVKYEQYF. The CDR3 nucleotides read TGTGCCAGCAGAACGGTGAAATACGAGCAGTACTTC. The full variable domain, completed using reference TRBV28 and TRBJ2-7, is DVKVTQSSRYLVKRTGEKVFLECVQDMDHENMFWYRQDPGLGLRLIYFSYDVKMKEKGDIPEGYSVSREKKERFSLILESASTNQTSMYLCASRTVKYEQYFGPGTRLTVT.

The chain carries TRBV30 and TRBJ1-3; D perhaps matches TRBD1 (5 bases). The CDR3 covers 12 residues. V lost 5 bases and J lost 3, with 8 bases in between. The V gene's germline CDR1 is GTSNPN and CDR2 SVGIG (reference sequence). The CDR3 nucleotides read TGTGCCTGGGGGGGGAATGGAAACACCATATATTTT. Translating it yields CAWGGNGNTIYF. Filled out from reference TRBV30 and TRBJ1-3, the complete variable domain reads SQTIHQWPATLVQPVGSPLSLECTVEGTSNPNLYWYRQAAGRGLQLLFYSVGIGQISSEVPQNLSASRPQDRQFILSSKKLLLSDSGFYLCAWGGNGNTIYFGEGSWLTVV.

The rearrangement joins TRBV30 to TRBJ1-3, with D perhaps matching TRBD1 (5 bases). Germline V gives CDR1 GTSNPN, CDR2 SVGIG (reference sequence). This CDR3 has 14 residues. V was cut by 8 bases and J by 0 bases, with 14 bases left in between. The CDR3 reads CARGRGSSGNTIYF. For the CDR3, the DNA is TGTGCCCGGGGAAGGGGCTCCTCTGGAAACACCATATATTTT.

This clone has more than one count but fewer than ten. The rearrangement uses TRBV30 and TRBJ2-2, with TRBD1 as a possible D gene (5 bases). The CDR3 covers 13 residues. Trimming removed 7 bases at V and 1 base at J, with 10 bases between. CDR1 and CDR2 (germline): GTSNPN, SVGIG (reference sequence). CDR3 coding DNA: TGTGCCTCTTCCGACAGGAACACCGGGGAGCTGTTTTTT. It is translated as CASSDRNTGELFF.

CDR3 loop: CASSFGDRGNEKLFF. The CDR3 nucleotides are TGTGCCAGCAGCTTTGGTGACAGGGGTAATGAAAAACTGTTTTTT. The chain carries TRBV7-8 and TRBJ1-4, with 8 bases lining up with TRBD1. CDR1 and CDR2 from the germline V gene are SGHVS and FQNEAQ. The CDR3 length is 15 residues. The V segment lost 3 bases and the J segment 4 bases; nucleotides outside the gene matches: 4.

CDR3 nucleotide sequence: TGTGCCAGCAGGAAAAGACAGGGGGTTGTTCAAGAGACCCAGTACTTC. Its translation is CASRKRQGVVQETQYF. This sequence joins TRBV28 and TRBJ2-5; TRBD1 agrees at 9 bases. Germline loops: CDR1 MDHEN, CDR2 SYDVKM. The CDR3 is made up of 16 amino acids. With V trimmed by 6 bases and J by 2 bases, 10 bases remained unmatched. Using reference TRBV28 and TRBJ2-5 for the parts outside the CDR3, the full variable domain is DVKVTQSSRYLVKRTGEKVFLECVQDMDHENMFWYRQDPGLGLRLIYFSYDVKMKEKGDIPEGYSVSREKKERFSLILESASTNQTSMYLCASRKRQGVVQETQYFGPGTRLLVL.

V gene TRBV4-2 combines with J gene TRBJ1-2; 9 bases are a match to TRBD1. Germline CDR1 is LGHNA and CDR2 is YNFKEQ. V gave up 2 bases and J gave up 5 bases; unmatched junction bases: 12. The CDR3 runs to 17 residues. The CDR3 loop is CASSQNTGQGGKYGYTF. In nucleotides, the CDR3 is TGTGCCAGCAGCCAAAATACGGGACAGGGAGGAAAGTATGGCTACACCTTC.

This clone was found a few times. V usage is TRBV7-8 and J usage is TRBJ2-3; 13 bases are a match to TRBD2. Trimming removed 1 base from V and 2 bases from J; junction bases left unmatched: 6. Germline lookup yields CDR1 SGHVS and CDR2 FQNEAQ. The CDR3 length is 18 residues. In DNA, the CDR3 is TGTGCCAGCAGCTTAGGACTAGCGGGAGGAGCGTACACAGATACGCAGTATTTT. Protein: CASSLGLAGGAYTDTQYF.

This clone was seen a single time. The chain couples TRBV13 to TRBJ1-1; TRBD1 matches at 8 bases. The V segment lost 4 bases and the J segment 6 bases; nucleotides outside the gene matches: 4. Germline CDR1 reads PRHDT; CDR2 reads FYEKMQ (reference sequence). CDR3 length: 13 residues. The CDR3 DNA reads TGTGCCAGCAGCTGGACAGGGTTTTCTGAAGCTTTCTTT. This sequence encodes CASSWTGFSEAFF.

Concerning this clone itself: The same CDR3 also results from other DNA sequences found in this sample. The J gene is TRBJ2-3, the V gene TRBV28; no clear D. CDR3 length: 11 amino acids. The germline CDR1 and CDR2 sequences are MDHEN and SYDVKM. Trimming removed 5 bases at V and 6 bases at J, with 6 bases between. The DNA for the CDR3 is TGTGCCAGCAGTCTCACGGATACGCAGTATTTT. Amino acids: CASSLTDTQYF.

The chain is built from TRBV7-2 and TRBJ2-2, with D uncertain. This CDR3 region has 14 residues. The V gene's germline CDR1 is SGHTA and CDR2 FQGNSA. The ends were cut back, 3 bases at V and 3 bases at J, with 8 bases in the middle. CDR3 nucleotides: TGTGCCAGCAGCTTTAGTGCTTACACCGGGGAGCTGTTTTTT. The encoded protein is CASSFSAYTGELFF.

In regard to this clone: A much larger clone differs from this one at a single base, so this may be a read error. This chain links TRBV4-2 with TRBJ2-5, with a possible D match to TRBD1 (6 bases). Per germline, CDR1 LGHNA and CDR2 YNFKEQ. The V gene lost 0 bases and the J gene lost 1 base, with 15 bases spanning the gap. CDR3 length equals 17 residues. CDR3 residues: CASSQDRGSAGQETQYF. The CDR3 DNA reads TGTGCCAGCAGCCAAGATAGGGGGAGTGCGGGCCAAGAGACCCAGTACTTC.